Presented here are 20 T cell receptor beta chains from one specimen sequenced in a study of CD8 T cells in ankylosing spondylitis. TCRdb processed the 5' RACE reads anew with MiXCR; each CDR3 protein has one entry. Among just under 350,000 distinct CDR3 sequences listed, over 12% were seen once. Material for sequencing was blood, either unsorted or a sorted T cell fraction (not recorded which). The source is a male donor with ankylosing spondylitis or in good health (not recorded which).

The rearrangement uses TRBV29-1 and TRBJ2-3; D may be TRBD1 or TRBD2 (5 bases each). The length of the CDR3 is 14 residues. V was clipped by 1 base and J by 4 bases, with 12 bases between them. Germline CDR1 is SQVTM and CDR2 is ANQGSEA. The CDR3 spells CSVEGGAVADTQYF. The CDR3 coding sequence is TGCAGCGTTGAAGGAGGGGCTGTTGCAGATACGCAGTATTTT.

V and J are TRBV2 and TRBJ2-1; 10 bases are a match to TRBD2. CDR3 length equals 16 residues. V lost 7 bases and J lost 5; bases outside the gene matches: 11. In germline, CDR1 is SNHLY, CDR2 FYNNEI. The CDR3: CASTAGTSGINNEQFF. Here the CDR3 DNA reads TGTGCCAGCACCGCCGGAACTAGCGGGATTAACAATGAGCAGTTCTTC.

This clonotype has just a few counts. The genes are TRBV12-3 or TRBV12-4 and TRBJ2-1, with unresolved D. Trimming pared 0 bases from V and 3 bases from J, leaving 3 bases between. This CDR3 has 13 residues. The CDR3 loop is CASSLADYNEQFF. CDR3 sequence (DNA): TGTGCCAGCAGTTTAGCGGACTACAATGAGCAGTTCTTC.

In its sample, this clonotype was seen a few times. CDR3 in DNA: TGTGCCAGTAGTCTCGGGGTAGCGGGGGAGCGAGGGTTCTTC. Translation gives CASSLGVAGERGFF. The chain couples TRBV19 to TRBJ2-1; TRBD2 matches 9 bases. This CDR3 has 14 amino acids. Germline values: CDR1 LNHDA, CDR2 SQIVND (reference sequence). Germline trimming cut 5 bases from V and 15 bases from J; bases unmatched to any gene: 14.

A few counts support this clonotype. V and J are TRBV20-1 and TRBJ2-7, with TRBD2 matching over 7 bases. CDR1 is DFQATT and CDR2 is SNEGSKA in the germline V gene (reference sequence). The J segment lost 3 bases and the V segment lost 2 bases, leaving 7 bases of the junction unmatched. This CDR3 contains 14 residues. CDR3 coding DNA: TGCAGTGCTAGACCCACGGGCGGGGGCTACGAGCAGTACTTC. This translates into CSARPTGGGYEQYF.

In its sample, this clonotype was seen a few times. For the CDR3, the DNA is TGCAGCGTCCCAAGGGGGGCAGCCACTGAAGCTTTCTTT. Translated: CSVPRGAATEAFF. The genes are TRBV29-1 and TRBJ1-1; a possible D gene is TRBD1 (6 bases). V was trimmed by 6 bases and J by 4 bases, leaving 15 bases between them. Per germline, CDR1 SQVTM and CDR2 ANQGSEA. The CDR3 has 13 residues.

For the CDR3, the DNA is TGCGCCAGCAGCTTTATGCTGTCTGGGGCCAACGTCCTGACTTTC. It translates to CASSFMLSGANVLTF. V is TRBV5-1 and J is TRBJ2-6; D remains ambiguous. Trimming removed 2 bases at V and 1 base at J, with 7 bases between. Germline assignment: CDR1 SGHRS and CDR2 YFSETQ. The CDR3 consists of 15 residues. The whole variable domain, remainder taken from reference TRBV5-1 and TRBJ2-6, is KAGVTQTPRYLIKTRGQQVTLSCSPISGHRSVSWYQQTPGQGLQFLFEYFSETQRNKGNFPGRFSGRQFSNSRSEMNVSTLELGDSALYLCASSFMLSGANVLTFGAGSRLTVL.

J is TRBJ2-3 and V is TRBV24-1, with D tentatively TRBD2 (6 bases). The V end was cut by 5 bases, the J end by 0 bases, with 17 bases between. This CDR3 spans 17 amino acids. In germline, CDR1 is KGHDR, CDR2 SFDVKD. For the CDR3, the DNA is TGTGCCACCAGTGCTACCGGGACTCGTACTAGCACAGATACGCAGTATTTT. As protein: CATSATGTRTSTDTQYF.

V is TRBV2 and J is TRBJ1-2, with 7 bases aligning to TRBD1. CDR3 size: 13 residues. The V gene's germline CDR1 is SNHLY and CDR2 FYNNEI. Germline trimming cut 3 bases from V and 5 bases from J; bases unmatched to any gene: 3. CDR3: CASSDRGLYGYTF. CDR3 nucleotide sequence: TGTGCCAGCAGTGACAGGGGGTTATATGGCTACACCTTC.

V and J are TRBV5-1 and TRBJ2-1; D is undetermined. The V gene lost 3 bases and the J gene lost 6 bases, with 13 bases spanning the gap. The CDR3 runs 14 residues. Germline loops: CDR1 SGHRS, CDR2 YFSETQ. This CDR3 is CASSSKTYSNEQFF. CDR3 coding DNA: TGCGCCAGCAGCTCTAAAACTTACAGCAATGAGCAGTTCTTC.

This chain links TRBV6-1 with TRBJ2-5, with TRBD1 as a possible D gene (6 bases). From germline, CDR1 is MNHNS and CDR2 SASEGT. The CDR3 covers 14 residues. Trimming left V 6 bases short and J 2 bases short, with 13 bases between. CDR3 amino acids: CASSRLDRQETQYF. The CDR3, as DNA: TGTGCCAGCAGCCGGCTTGACAGGCAAGAGACCCAGTACTTC.

This clonotype was counted ten times or more. V and J are TRBV5-6 and TRBJ1-1, with no clear D. This CDR3 is 14 amino acids long. V lost 4 bases and J lost 0, with 10 bases in between. Per germline, CDR1 SGHDT and CDR2 YYEEEE. CDR3 nucleotides: TGTGCCAGCAGCCTTCAGAAGTTGAACACTGAAGCTTTCTTT. It specifies CASSLQKLNTEAFF. The complete variable domain, with remaining parts taken from reference TRBV5-6 and TRBJ1-1, reads DAGVTQSPTHLIKTRGQQVTLRCSPKSGHDTVSWYQQALGQGPQFIFQYYEEEERQRGNFPDRFSGHQFPNYSSELNVNALLLGDSALYLCASSLQKLNTEAFFGQGTRLTVV.

There are many counts of this clonotype. This sequence joins TRBV5-1 and TRBJ2-1; D is ambiguous. The CDR3 has 14 amino acids. The germline V gene encodes CDR1 SGHRS and CDR2 YFSETQ. With 0 bases removed from V and 0 bases from J, the gap between germline ends came to 4 bases. CDR3 in DNA: TGCGCCAGCAGCTTGGAGGCCTCCTACAATGAGCAGTTCTTC. Translation gives CASSLEASYNEQFF.

CDR3 loop: CASSNPTGNGYTF. The CDR3 nucleotides are TGTGCCAGCAGTAACCCCACAGGGAACGGCTACACCTTC. The rearrangement links TRBV12-3 or TRBV12-4 to TRBJ1-2; a possible D gene is TRBD1 (6 bases). V lost 5 bases, J lost 8 bases, and 15 bases lay in between. The CDR3 is made up of 13 amino acids.

This clonotype turned up a few times. V usage is TRBV4-1 and J usage is TRBJ1-1; possibly TRBD1 for D (5 bases). The V and J ends lost 0 bases and 1 base respectively, with 12 bases between them. This CDR3 contains 16 residues. Germline CDR1 and CDR2: MGHRA and YSYEKL. This chain's CDR3 is CASSQDRAAGNTEAFF. In DNA form, the CDR3 reads TGCGCCAGCAGCCAAGACAGGGCAGCCGGGAACACTGAAGCTTTCTTT.

The chain has TRBV14 and TRBJ2-7, with 7 nucleotides matching TRBD1. The germline V gene encodes CDR1 SGHDN and CDR2 FVKESK. The CDR3 loop spans 14 amino acids. The V segment lost 2 bases and the J segment 3 bases; nucleotides outside the gene matches: 4. CDR3 sequence: CASSQQPGGYEQYF. The CDR3 DNA reads TGTGCCAGCAGCCAACAGCCAGGGGGCTACGAGCAGTACTTC.

The V call is TRBV20-1, the J call TRBJ2-3, with 7 nucleotides matching TRBD2. CDR3 length: 13 amino acids. Germline CDR1 and CDR2: DFQATT and SNEGSKA (reference sequence). DNA for the CDR3: TGCAGAGCGGGGATCGGAGGGACAGATACGCAGTATTTT. It encodes CRAGIGGTDTQYF.

The V gene is TRBV5-1, the J gene TRBJ1-1, with 9 bases fitting TRBD1. The CDR3 has 15 residues. Trimming cost V 4 bases and J 2 bases; bases outside gene matches: 6. Germline assignment: CDR1 SGHRS and CDR2 YFSETQ. Here the CDR3 reads CASSRDRDGNTEAFF. For the CDR3, the DNA is TGCGCCAGCAGCCGGGACAGGGACGGTAACACTGAAGCTTTCTTT.

This clonotype appeared many times. The chain employs TRBV24-1 and TRBJ2-1; TRBD1 aligns across 9 bases. The ends lost 4 bases at V and 12 bases at J; junction bases unmatched: 15. Germline values: CDR1 KGHDR, CDR2 SFDVKD. This CDR3 region has 16 residues. This chain's CDR3 is CATSDSDRGSFQGQFF. The CDR3 nucleotides are TGTGCCACCAGTGACTCCGACAGGGGGTCCTTCCAGGGGCAGTTCTTC.

This clonotype occurred many times. The V gene is TRBV11-2, the J gene TRBJ2-5; D remains ambiguous. Looked up from germline, CDR1 is SGHAT and CDR2 is FQNNGV. The V end lost 1 base, the J end lost 5 bases, and 14 bases lay between the germline ends. The CDR3 length is 15 residues. The CDR3 here is CASSLGTPNRETQYF. CDR3 nucleotide sequence: TGTGCCAGCAGCTTAGGGACCCCGAACCGGGAGACCCAGTACTTC.